This T cell receptor beta chain came from a study of shared clonotypes between healthy human individuals. Some clones are missing from TCRdb's copy, which holds only in-frame ones; the method was immunoSEQ multiplex PCR. The sample has over a million clones, 78% seen once. CDR3 length: 16 amino acids. CDR1 and CDR2 from the germline V gene are SGHTS and YDEGEE. The germline V and J ends were trimmed by 4 bases and 8 bases, with 22 bases remaining between them. The receptor's source is a man aged 18 to 29 in good health. Some clones in this sample may be carry-over from other donors' samples. Sequenced input: memory CD4+ T cells from PBMCs. Subset denoted: CD45RA-negative fraction. The V and J genes are TRBV5-8 and TRBJ2-1; D is possibly TRBD1 or TRBD2 (5 bases each). CDR3 sequence: CASSPAVGTPRDEQFF. As DNA, the CDR3 is TGTGCCAGCAGCCCGGCGGTCGGGACCCCGAGGGATGAGCAGTTCTTC. The variable domain in full, with the rest retrieved from reference TRBV5-8 and TRBJ2-1, is EAGVTQSPTHLIKTRGQQATLRCSPISGHTSVYWYQQALGLGLQFLLWYDEGEERNRGNFPPRFSGRQFPNYSSELNVNALELEDSALYLCASSPAVGTPRDEQFFGPGTRLTVL.